Listed below are T cell receptor beta chains from one sample, sequenced in a study of T cells in Graves' hyperthyroidism and ophthalmopathy. MiXCR, run by TCRdb on the multiplex PCR reads, gives a single entry per CDR3 protein. This table holds a few hundred thousand distinct CDR3 sequences, roughly 12% found once. The material sequenced was blood. The receptor source for this set is a man aged 25-45 years with Graves' hyperthyroidism that later progressed to Graves' ophthalmopathy. The conserved cysteine and the conserved F or W are not part of the CDR3 here.

j_call v_call cdr3_aa
TRBJ1-6 TRBV6-1 ASSTPYSPLH
TRBJ2-1 TRBV13 ASSPGDNEQF
TRBJ1-5 TRBV11-2 ASSLGGEWDQPQH
TRBJ1-1 TRBV20-1 SARDGGRGNTEAF
TRBJ2-3 TRBV12-3/TRBV12-4 ASSFTSGGWDTQY
TRBJ2-7 TRBV6-1 ASRSQPVLPSEQY
TRBJ2-5 TRBV15 ATSRAGGEGQETQY
TRBJ1-2 TRBV4-1 ASSQAADANYGYT
TRBJ1-5 TRBV6-1 ASRERGGGNQPQH
TRBJ1-2 TRBV14 ASSQTGFGYGYT
TRBJ2-5 TRBV7-9 ASSFGGEETQY
TRBJ2-3 TRBV29-1 SGRLAGVVDTQY
TRBJ1-1 TRBV29-1 SVKARLNTEAF
TRBJ2-1 TRBV5-1 ASSLAGEDRGNYNEQF
TRBJ2-3 TRBV20-1 SSRLAGAGTDTQY
TRBJ1-5 TRBV6-1 ASSVRIQGGGSNQPQH
TRBJ1-6 TRBV7-2 ASSLNRGLSPLH
TRBJ2-3 TRBV6-1 ASSDTGLQQY
TRBJ2-2 TRBV19 ASRTGTSGTGELF
TRBJ2-3 TRBV6-1 ASSSPGQVYTDTQY
TRBJ2-1 TRBV12-3/TRBV12-4 ASSFPTSGEYNEQF
TRBJ1-1 TRBV15 ATSRDGQQNTEAF
TRBJ2-2 TRBV24-1 ATSDTAAFTGELF
TRBJ1-6 TRBV19 ASTGGWRSPLH
TRBJ1-2 TRBV11-3 ASSLTAFGGYT
TRBJ2-7 TRBV24-1 ATSDGAGTTYEQY
TRBJ1-1 TRBV10-3 AISRQGMNTEAF
TRBJ1-1 TRBV19 ASSIAGAMTEAF
TRBJ1-2 TRBV6-1 ASSQKGQGINYGYT
TRBJ2-7 TRBV11-1 ASSLASGQYYEQY
TRBJ2-1 TRBV28 ASSLGLARRKSSYNEQF
TRBJ2-5 TRBV7-9 ASRRGAQETQY
TRBJ1-3 TRBV6-1 ASNESPPFSGNTIY
TRBJ2-1 TRBV20-1 SAKRGPSINEQF
TRBJ2-1 TRBV7-7 ASSSFAGFSYNEQF
TRBJ1-1 TRBV7-3 ASSQTGDTEAF
TRBJ2-5 TRBV6-1 ASSPRGQVQETQY
TRBJ1-1 TRBV7-6 ASSAGQMNTEAF
TRBJ1-4 TRBV3-1 ASSSGQGYEKLF
TRBJ2-1 TRBV2 ASGLAHEQF
TRBJ1-4 TRBV7-9 ASSHPGTGVTNEKLF